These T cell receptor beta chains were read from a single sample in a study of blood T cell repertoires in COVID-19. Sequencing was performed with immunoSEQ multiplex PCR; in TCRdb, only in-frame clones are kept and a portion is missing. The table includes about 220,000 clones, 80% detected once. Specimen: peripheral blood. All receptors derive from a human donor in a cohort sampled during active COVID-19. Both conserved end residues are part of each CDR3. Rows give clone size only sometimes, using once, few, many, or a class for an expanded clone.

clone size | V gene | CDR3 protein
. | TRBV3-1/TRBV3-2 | CASSYLPGGYTF
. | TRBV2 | CASVREPPANTGELFF
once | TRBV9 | CASSVVVDEQFF
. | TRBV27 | CASSQGFHEQFF
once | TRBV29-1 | CSVQTLLGTAPYEQYF
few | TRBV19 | CASSAGGLSTPLHF
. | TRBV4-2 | CASSQVEGVGNTIYF
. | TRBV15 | CATSRDQGNYGYTF
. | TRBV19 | CASSGTGVTEAFF
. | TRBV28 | CASSPYRASGTEAFF
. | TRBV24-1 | CATSEGQGPGANVLTF
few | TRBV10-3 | CATHGQGAEAGELFF
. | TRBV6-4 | CASSERWEQGSQGQPQHF
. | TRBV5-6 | CASSLIAGGTDTQYF
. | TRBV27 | CASSFSSGANVLTF
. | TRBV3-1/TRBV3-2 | CASSQLLGNTIYF
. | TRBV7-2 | CASSLDNRDEAFF
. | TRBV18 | CASSPRRTGVGYEQYF
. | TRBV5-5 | CASSLGLAGPEQYF
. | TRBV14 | CASSRLQGNTIYF
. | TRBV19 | CASSIGGPQYF
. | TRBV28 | CASTLLGQSPQETQYF
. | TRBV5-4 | CASSLGPGLATDTQYF
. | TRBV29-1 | CSVAPRRDEQYF
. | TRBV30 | CAWSRTSGVDTQYF
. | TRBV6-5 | CASSLRYSYNEQFF
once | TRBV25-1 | CASSDPRQGHGELFF
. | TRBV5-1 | CASRLAMQETQYF
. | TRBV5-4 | CASSLGGEGTGELFF
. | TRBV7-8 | CASSTSIQGTEAFF
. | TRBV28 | CASSYLPGTAKDEQYF
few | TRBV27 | CASSLTILTGGHSGANVLTF
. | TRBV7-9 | CASSLVEGPGYYNEQFF
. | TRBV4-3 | CASSQGQRAYEQYF
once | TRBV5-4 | CASSLELAEETQYF
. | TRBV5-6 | CASSLKGGQNYEQYF
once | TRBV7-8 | CASSFQRELVGNEQFF
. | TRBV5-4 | CASSLGGQGGGNTIYF
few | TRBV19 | CASIPGTGINTGELFF
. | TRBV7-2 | CASSFTGTGADEQYF
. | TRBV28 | CASSLTPLANYGYTF
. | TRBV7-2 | CASSRDSNTGELFF
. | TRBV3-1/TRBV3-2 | CASSSGLADNEQFF
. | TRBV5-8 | CASSERLSGANVLTF
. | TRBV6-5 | CASSFRQRSGNTIYF
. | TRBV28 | CASGQGSYQPQHF
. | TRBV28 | CASSPPGTGNEKLFF
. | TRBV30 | CAWQTGGRDTEAFF